The sequence of this T cell receptor (beta chain) was determined in a study of cytomegalovirus exposure and HLA in healthy donors. Findings and limits, study-wide: In terms of immune exposure information, only CMV serostatus was available. Across donors, presence/absence analyses took sequencing depth to be roughly uniform.

Germline values: CDR1 MRHNA, CDR2 SNTAGT. The CDR3 is 15 amino acids. 60 Vbeta and 13 Jbeta primers were used in PCR. Per the original data handling: The authors later counted about 80 million unique TCR beta chains, some 10 million of them shared. Profiled with immunoSEQ multiplex PCR; TCRdb holds only in-frame clones, not every one. The DNA gave D and trimming, while V, J and clone size come from that table. Of 65,000 to 90,000 clones in the sample, approximately 80% were seen once. About this clone: Its antigen remains unknown. Its ends do not fully match the called genes, so a read error is possible. This specimen includes other DNA sequences encoding the same CDR3.

The receptor was isolated from a woman aged 35 to 49 in good health and CMV-seropositive. The chain carries TRBV6-4 and TRBJ1-2; TRBD1 matches at 7 bases. The sample comprised PBMCs. DNA of the CDR3: TGTGCCAGCAGTCCCCTACCGGGACAGTCTATGGGCTACACTTTC. It codes for CASSPLPGQSMGYTF.